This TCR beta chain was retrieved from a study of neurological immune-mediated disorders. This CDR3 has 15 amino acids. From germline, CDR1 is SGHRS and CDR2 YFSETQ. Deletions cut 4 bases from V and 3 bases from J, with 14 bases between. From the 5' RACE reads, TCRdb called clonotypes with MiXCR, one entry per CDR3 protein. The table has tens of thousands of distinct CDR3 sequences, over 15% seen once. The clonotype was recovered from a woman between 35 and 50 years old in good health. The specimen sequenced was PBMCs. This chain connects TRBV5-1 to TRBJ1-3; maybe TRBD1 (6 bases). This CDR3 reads CASSNEGGNGNTIYF. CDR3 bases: TGCGCCAGCAGCAACGAGGGGGGGAATGGAAACACCATATATTTT. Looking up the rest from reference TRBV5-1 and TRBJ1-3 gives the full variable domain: KAGVTQTPRYLIKTRGQQVTLSCSPISGHRSVSWYQQTPGQGLQFLFEYFSETQRNKGNFPGRFSGRQFSNSRSEMNVSTLELGDSALYLCASSNEGGNGNTIYFGEGSWLTVV.